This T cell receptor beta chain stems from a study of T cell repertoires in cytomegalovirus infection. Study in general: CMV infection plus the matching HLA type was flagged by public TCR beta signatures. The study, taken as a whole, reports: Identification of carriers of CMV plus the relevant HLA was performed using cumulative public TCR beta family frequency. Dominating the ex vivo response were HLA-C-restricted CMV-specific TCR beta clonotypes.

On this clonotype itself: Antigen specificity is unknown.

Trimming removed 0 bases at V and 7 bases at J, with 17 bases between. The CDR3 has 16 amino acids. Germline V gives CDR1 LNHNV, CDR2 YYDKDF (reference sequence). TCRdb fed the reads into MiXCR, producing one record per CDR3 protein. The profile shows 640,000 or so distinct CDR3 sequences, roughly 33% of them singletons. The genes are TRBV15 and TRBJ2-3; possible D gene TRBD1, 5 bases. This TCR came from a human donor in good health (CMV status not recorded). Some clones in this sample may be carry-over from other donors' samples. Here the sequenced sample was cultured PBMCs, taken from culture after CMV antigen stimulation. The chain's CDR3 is CATSRDEDNHTYTQYF. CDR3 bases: TGTGCCACCAGCAGAGATGAGGACAATCACACGTATACGCAGTATTTT.